This T cell receptor beta chain was profiled in a study of blood T cell repertoires in COVID-19. Study as a whole: The cDNA or gDNA used as material had been derived from T cells, B-cell-depleted T cells, or PBMCs.

Patients from Seattle were sampled longitudinally, starting during active infection. Authors' methods: Amplification of reference gene primers provided the estimated nucleated cell counts. Some clones are missing from TCRdb's copy, which holds only in-frame ones; the method was immunoSEQ multiplex PCR. The DNA was the basis for D and trimming; V, J and clone size are from that table. The sample carries more than 200,000 clones, 82% recorded once. Specimen: peripheral blood. This sequence was found in a woman older than 75 with COVID-19, enrolled during active disease.

For the CDR3, the DNA is TGTGCCAGTAGTTTTCCGGGACAGGGAGGAAAACTGTTTTTT. As protein: CASSFPGQGGKLFF. The chain combines TRBV19 with TRBJ1-4, with 9 bases identical to TRBD1. Per the germline V gene, CDR1 is LNHDA and CDR2 is SQIVND (reference sequence). CDR3 length: 14 amino acids. V was pared by 5 bases and J by 10 bases, with 8 bases of the junction left unmatched.